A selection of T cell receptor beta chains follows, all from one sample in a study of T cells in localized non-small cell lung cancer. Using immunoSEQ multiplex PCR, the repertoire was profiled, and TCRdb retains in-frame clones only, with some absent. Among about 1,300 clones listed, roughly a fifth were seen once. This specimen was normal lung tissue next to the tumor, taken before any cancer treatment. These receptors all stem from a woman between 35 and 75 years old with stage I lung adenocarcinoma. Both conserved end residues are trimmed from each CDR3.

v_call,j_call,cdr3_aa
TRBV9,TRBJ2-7,ASSPRDRGYEQY
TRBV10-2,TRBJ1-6,ASSEGQNNSPLH
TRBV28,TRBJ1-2,ASSLRRGLWYGYT
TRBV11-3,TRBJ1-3,ASSLALGGGNTIY
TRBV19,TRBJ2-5,ASSIPGLQETQY
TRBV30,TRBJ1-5,AWSVTGRDSNQPQH
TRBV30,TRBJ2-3,AWSWGASTDTQY
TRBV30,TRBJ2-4,AWSVRGTKNIQY
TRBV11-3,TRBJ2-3,ASSLRLSGGATDTQY
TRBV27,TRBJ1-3,ASSLSGRGGNTIY
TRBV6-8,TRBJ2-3,ASKGGGDTDTQY
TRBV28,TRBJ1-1,ASTFRKANTEAF